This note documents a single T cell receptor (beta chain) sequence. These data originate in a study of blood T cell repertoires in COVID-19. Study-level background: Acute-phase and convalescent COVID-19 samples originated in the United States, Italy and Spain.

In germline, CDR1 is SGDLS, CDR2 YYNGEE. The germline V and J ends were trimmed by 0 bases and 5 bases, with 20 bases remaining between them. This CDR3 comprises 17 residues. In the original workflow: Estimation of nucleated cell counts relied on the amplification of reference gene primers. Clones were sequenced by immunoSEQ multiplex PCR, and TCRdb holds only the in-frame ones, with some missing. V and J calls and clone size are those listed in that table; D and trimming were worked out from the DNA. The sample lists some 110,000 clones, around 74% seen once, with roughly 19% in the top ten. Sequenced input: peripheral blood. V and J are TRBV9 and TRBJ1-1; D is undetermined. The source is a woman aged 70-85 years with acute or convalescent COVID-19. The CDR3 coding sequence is TGTGCCAGCAGCGTAGATCCCCGGGCGAGGGCGCGGACTGAAGCTTTCTTT. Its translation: CASSVDPRARARTEAFF. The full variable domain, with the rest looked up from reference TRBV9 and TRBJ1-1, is DSGVTQTPKHLITATGQRVTLRCSPRSGDLSVYWYQQSLDQGLQFLIQYYNGEERAKGNILERFSAQQFPDLHSELNLSSLELGDSALYFCASSVDPRARARTEAFFGQGTRLTVV.